A single sample is the source of the 7 T cell receptor beta chains below, sequenced in a study of T-cell reconstitution after alpha-beta-depleted transplantation in children. Preparation of the TCRbeta library was carried out with unique molecular identifiers. TCRdb reprocessed the PCR reads via MiXCR and lists one record per CDR3 protein. The data hold roughly 100,000 distinct CDR3 sequences, with about 8% observed a single time. The sequencing used PBMCs from the stem cell graft donor, collected from the stem cell graft. These receptors originate from a human donor who donated a stem cell graft to a child with congenital amegakaryocytic thrombocytopenia.

This clonotype was counted only a few times. The chain is built from TRBV3-1 and TRBJ2-7; unclear D gene. V shed 1 base and J shed 5 bases, with 12 bases lying between them. The CDR3 totals 14 residues. The germline V gene encodes CDR1 LGHDT and CDR2 YNNKEL (reference sequence). The CDR3 sequence: CASSQGATSNEQYF. The CDR3 region has the DNA TGTGCCAGCAGCCAAGGGGCTACAAGCAACGAGCAGTACTTC.

At least ten counts were recorded for this clonotype. The V gene is TRBV29-1, the J gene TRBJ2-5, with D maybe TRBD2 (6 bases). CDR1 and CDR2 (germline): SQVTM, ANQGSEA. V was clipped by 0 bases and J by 4 bases, with 12 bases between them. CDR3 size: 14 residues. The CDR3 region is CSVEESGGTETQYF. The DNA for the CDR3 is TGCAGCGTTGAAGAATCAGGAGGGACAGAGACCCAGTACTTC.

In this sample, this clonotype turned up many times. The rearrangement uses TRBV6-2 or TRBV6-3 and TRBJ2-4, with D possibly being TRBD1 or TRBD2 (5 bases each). This CDR3 contains 19 residues. CDR1 is MNHEY and CDR2 is SVGEGT in the germline V gene. V was clipped by 2 bases and J by 0 bases, with 20 bases between them. CDR3 nucleotides: TGTGCCAGCAGTTACCCCGGTGAGGGGCCCTCTTTAGCCAAAAACATTCAGTACTTC. Protein product: CASSYPGEGPSLAKNIQYF.

This clonotype was seen at least ten times. The V call is TRBV7-2, the J call TRBJ2-7; D possibly corresponds to TRBD2 (6 bases). The CDR3 sequence is 15 residues long. V lost 1 base, J lost 4 bases, and 14 bases lay in between. Per the germline V gene, CDR1 is SGHTA and CDR2 is FQGNSA. The CDR3 DNA sequence: TGTGCCAGCAGCTTAGGGACCGGGACTCCGTACGAGCAGTACTTC. It specifies CASSLGTGTPYEQYF.

The chain joins TRBV5-5 to TRBJ2-7, with TRBD1 as a possible D gene (5 bases). Germline CDR1 is SGHKS and CDR2 is YYEKEE (reference sequence). The ends were cut back, 4 bases at V and 0 bases at J, with 11 bases in the middle. CDR3 length equals 14 residues. CDR3 in amino acids: CASSPMTVSYEQYF. For the CDR3, the DNA is TGTGCCAGCAGCCCAATGACAGTCTCCTACGAGCAGTACTTC.

Details on this clonotype: A much larger clone lies one base from this, so it may be a read error. The V and J genes are TRBV12-3 or TRBV12-4 and TRBJ1-2, with 10 bases identical to TRBD1. CDR3 length equals 15 residues. Here the CDR3 DNA reads TGTGCCAGCTCTGTCGGGACAGGGGATGTAAGCGGCTACCCCTTC. Translated: CASSVGTGDVSGYPF.

This clonotype has at least ten counts. The chain combines TRBV7-2 with TRBJ1-2, with D maybe TRBD1 (6 bases). Deletions cut 5 bases from V and 3 bases from J, with 19 bases between. CDR3 length: 16 amino acids. Germline values: CDR1 SGHTA, CDR2 FQGNSA. CDR3 DNA sequence: TGTGCCAGCAGCCGTAACCGCGGCGGGGGCCACTATGGCTACACCTTC. Encoded protein: CASSRNRGGGHYGYTF.